This T cell receptor beta chain is drawn from a study of spatial heterogeneity in lung cancer. Time point here: sample taken at primary tumor resection. This clonotype occurred once. What it binds is not known. TCRdb re-derived calls from the 5' RACE reads in MiXCR, one entry per CDR3 protein. The repertoire includes 750 to 950 distinct CDR3 sequences, 60% to 80% of them detected once, and 25% to 30% sits in the top ten. Study-level findings and limits: Counts of expanded intratumoral alpha and beta TCRs tracked tumor mutation counts.

Germline trimming cut 6 bases from V and 3 bases from J; bases unmatched to any gene: 7. The CDR3 runs 15 residues. The input for sequencing was lung tumor tissue, taken at surgery. V gene TRBV12-3 or TRBV12-4 combines with J gene TRBJ2-3; 9 bases line up with TRBD2. The origin of this receptor is a male donor with early-stage non-small cell lung cancer. The CDR3 DNA sequence: TGTGCCAGCAGACCAGCGGGAGGCGGGACAGATACGCAGTATTTT. This codes for CASRPAGGGTDTQYF.